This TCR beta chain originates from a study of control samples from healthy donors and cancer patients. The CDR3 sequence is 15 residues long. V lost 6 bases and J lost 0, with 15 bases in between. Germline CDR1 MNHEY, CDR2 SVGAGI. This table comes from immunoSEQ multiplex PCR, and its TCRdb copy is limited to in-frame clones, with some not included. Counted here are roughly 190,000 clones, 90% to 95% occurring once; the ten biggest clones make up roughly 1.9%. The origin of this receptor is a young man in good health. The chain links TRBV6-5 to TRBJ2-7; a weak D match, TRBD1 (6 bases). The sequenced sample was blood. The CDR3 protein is CASSRMGTTSYEQYF. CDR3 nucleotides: TGTGCCAGCAGCCGGATGGGGACAACCTCCTACGAGCAGTACTTC.